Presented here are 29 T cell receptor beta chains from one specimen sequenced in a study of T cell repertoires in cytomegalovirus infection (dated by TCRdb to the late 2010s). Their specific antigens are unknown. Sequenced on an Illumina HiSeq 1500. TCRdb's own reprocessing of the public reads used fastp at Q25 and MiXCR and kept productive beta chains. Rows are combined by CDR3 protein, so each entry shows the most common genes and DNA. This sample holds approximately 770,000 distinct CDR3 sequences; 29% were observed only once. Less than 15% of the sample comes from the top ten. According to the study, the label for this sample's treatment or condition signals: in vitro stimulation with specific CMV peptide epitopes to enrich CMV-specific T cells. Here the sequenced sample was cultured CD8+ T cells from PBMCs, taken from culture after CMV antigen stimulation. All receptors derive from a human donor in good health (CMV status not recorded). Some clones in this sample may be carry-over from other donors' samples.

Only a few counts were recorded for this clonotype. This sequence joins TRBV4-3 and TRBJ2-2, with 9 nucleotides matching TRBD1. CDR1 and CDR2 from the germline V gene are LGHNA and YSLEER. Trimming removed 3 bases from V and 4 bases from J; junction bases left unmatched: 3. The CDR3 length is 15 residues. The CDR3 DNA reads TGCGCCAGCAGCCAGGGACAGGGTGTCACCGGGGAGCTGTTTTTT. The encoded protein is CASSQGQGVTGELFF.

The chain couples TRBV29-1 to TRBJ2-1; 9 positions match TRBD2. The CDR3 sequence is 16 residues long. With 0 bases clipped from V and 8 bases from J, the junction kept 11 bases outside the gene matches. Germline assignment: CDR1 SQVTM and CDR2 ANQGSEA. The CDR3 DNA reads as TGCAGCGTTGAAGATCCAGCGGGGGGTCGTGTCTATGAGCAGTTCTTC. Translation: CSVEDPAGGRVYEQFF.

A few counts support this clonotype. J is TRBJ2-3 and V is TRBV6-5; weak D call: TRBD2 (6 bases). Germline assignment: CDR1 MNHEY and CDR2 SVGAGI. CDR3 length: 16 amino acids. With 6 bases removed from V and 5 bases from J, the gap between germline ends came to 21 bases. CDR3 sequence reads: CASSPWGGAPLDTQYF. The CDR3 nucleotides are TGTGCCAGCAGCCCATGGGGCGGGGCCCCCCTAGATACGCAGTATTTT.

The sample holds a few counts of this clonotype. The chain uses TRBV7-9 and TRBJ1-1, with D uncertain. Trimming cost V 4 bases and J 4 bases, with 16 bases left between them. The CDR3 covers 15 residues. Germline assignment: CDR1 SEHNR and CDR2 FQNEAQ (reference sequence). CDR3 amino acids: CASSSRAGSGTEAFF. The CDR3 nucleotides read TGTGCCAGCAGCTCCCGGGCAGGTTCGGGCACTGAAGCTTTCTTT.

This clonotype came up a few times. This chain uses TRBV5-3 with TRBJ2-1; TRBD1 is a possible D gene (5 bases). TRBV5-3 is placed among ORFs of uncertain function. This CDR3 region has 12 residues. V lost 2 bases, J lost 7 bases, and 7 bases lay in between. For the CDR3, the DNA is TGTGCCAGAAGCTTCAGGGATAATGAGCAGTTCTTC. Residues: CARSFRDNEQFF.

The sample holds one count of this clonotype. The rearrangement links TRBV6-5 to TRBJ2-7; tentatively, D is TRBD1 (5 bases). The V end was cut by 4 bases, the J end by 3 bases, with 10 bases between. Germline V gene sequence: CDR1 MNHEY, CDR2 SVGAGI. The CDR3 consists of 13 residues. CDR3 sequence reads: CASSSDTNYEQYF. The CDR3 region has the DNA TGTGCCAGCAGTTCGGACACCAACTACGAGCAGTACTTC.

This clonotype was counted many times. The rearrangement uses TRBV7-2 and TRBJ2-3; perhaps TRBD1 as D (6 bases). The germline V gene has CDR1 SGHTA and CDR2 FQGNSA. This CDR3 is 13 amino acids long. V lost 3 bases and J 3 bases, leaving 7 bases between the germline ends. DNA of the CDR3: TGTGCCAGCAGCTTTCAGGGGACAGATACGCAGTATTTT. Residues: CASSFQGTDTQYF.

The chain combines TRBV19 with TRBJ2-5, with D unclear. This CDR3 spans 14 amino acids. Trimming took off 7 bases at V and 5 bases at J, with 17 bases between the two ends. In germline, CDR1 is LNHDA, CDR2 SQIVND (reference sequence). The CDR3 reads CASTWAQISETQYF. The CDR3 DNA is TGTGCCAGTACCTGGGCCCAGATTTCTGAGACCCAGTACTTC.

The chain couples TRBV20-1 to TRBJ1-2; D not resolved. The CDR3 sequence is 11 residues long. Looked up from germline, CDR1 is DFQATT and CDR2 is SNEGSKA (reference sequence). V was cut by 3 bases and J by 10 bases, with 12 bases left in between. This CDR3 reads CSARFISDYTF. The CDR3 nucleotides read TGCAGTGCTAGGTTCATATCTGACTACACCTTC.

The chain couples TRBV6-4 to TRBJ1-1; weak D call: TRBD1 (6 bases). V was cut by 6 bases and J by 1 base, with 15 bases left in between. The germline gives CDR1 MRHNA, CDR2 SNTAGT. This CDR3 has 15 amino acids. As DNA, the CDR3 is TGTGCCAGCAGCGAACTACAGGGTGCGAACACTGAAGCTTTCTTT. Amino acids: CASSELQGANTEAFF.

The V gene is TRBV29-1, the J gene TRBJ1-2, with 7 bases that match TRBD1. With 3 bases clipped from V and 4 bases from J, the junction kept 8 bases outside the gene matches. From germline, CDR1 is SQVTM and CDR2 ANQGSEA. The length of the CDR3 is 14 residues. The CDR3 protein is CSVDGQVELYGYTF. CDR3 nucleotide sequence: TGCAGCGTTGATGGACAGGTCGAACTCTATGGCTACACCTTC. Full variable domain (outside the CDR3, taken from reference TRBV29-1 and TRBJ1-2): SAVISQKPSRDICQRGTSLTIQCQVDSQVTMMFWYRQQPGQSLTLIATANQGSEATYESGFVIDKFPISRPNLTFSTLTVSNMSPEDSSIYLCSVDGQVELYGYTFGSGTRLTVV.

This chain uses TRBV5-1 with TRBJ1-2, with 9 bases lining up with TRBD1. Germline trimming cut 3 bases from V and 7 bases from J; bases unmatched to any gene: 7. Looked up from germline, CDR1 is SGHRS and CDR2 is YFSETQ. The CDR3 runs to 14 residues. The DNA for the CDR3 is TGCGCCAGCAGCTCCTCGGACAGGGGAGGTGGCTACACCTTC. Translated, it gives CASSSSDRGGGYTF.

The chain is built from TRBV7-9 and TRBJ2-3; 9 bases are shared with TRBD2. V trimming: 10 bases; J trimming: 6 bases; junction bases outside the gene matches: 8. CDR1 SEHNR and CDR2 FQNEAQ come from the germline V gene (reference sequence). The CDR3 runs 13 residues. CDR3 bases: TGTGCCACCTTAGCGGGGGCGGAGGATACGCAGTATTTT. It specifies CATLAGAEDTQYF. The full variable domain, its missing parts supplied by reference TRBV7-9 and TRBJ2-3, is DTGVSQNPRHKITKRGQNVTFRCDPISEHNRLYWYRQTLGQGPEFLTYFQNEAQLEKSRLLSDRFSAERPKGSFSTLEIQRTEQGDSAMYLCATLAGAEDTQYFGPGTRLTVL.

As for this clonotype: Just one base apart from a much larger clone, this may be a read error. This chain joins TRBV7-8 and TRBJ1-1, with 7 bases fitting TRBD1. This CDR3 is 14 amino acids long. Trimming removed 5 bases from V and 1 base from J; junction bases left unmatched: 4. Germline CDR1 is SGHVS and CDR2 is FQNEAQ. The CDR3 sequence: CASSPTGKNTEAFF. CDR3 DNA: TGTGCCAGCAGCCCGACAGGGAAGAACACTGAAGCTTTCTTT.

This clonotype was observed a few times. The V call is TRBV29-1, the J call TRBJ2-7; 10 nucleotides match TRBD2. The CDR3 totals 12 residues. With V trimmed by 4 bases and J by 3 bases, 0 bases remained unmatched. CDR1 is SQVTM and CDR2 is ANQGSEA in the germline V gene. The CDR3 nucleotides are TGCAGCGTTGCTAGCGGGGGCTACGAGCAGTACTTC. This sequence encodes CSVASGGYEQYF.

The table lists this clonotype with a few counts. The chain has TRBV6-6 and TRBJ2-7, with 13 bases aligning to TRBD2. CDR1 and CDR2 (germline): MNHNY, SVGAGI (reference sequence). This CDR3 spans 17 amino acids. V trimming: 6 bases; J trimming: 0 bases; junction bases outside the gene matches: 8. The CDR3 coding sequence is TGTGCCAGCAGCCTCGGGACTAGCGGGGCCTTCTCCTACGAGCAGTACTTC. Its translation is CASSLGTSGAFSYEQYF.

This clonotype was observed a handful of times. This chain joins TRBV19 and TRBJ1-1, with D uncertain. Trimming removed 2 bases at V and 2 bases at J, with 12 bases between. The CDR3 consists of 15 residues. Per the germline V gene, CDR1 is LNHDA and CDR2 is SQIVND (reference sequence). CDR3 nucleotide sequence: TGTGCCAGTAGTATATCGGGTCAAGGCAACACTGAAGCTTTCTTT. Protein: CASSISGQGNTEAFF.

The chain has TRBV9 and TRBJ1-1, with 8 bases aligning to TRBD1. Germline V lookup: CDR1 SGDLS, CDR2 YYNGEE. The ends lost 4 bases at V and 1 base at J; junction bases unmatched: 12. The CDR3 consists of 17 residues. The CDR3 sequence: CASSINFGTGPNTEAFF. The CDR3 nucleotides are TGTGCCAGCAGCATCAACTTTGGGACAGGACCGAACACTGAAGCTTTCTTT.

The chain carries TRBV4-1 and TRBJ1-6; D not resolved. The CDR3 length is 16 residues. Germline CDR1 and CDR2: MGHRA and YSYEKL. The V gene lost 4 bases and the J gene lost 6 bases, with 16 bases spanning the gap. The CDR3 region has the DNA TGCGCCAGCAGCCGAGGGATCTCCGAGGGTAATTCACCCCTCCACTTT. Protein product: CASSRGISEGNSPLHF.

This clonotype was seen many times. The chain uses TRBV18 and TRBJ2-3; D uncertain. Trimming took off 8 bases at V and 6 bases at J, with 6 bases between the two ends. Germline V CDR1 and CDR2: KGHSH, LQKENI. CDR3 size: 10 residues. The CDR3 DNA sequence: TGTGCCAGCAGTGCTGATACGCAGTATTTT. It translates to CASSADTQYF.

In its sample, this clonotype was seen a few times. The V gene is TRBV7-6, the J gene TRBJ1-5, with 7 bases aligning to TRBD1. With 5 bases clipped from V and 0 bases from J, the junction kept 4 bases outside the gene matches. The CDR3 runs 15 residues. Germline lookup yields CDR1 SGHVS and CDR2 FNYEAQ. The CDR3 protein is CASSPDRLSNQPQHF. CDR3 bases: TGTGCCAGCAGCCCGGACAGGCTTAGCAATCAGCCCCAGCATTTT.

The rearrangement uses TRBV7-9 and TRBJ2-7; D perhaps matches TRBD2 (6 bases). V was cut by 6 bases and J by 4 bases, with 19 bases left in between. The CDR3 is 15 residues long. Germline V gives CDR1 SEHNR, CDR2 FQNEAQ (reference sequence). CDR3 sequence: CASSGRGGTGYEQYF. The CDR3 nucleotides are TGTGCCAGCAGTGGCCGCGGCGGGACGGGGTACGAGCAGTACTTC. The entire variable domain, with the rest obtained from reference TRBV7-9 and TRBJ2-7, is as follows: DTGVSQNPRHKITKRGQNVTFRCDPISEHNRLYWYRQTLGQGPEFLTYFQNEAQLEKSRLLSDRFSAERPKGSFSTLEIQRTEQGDSAMYLCASSGRGGTGYEQYFGPGTRLTVT.

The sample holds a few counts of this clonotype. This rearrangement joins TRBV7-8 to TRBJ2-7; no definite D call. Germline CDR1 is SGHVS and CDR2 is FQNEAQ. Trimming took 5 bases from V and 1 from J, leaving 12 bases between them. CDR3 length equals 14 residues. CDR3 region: CASSQLDLSYEQYV. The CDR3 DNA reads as TGTGCCAGCAGCCAACTCGATCTTTCCTACGAGCAGTACGTC.

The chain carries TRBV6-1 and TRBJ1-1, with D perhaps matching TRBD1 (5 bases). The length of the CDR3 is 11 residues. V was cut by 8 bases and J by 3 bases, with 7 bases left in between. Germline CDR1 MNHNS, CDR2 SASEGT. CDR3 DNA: TGTGCCAGCCCGGGACACACTGAAGCTTTCTTT. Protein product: CASPGHTEAFF.

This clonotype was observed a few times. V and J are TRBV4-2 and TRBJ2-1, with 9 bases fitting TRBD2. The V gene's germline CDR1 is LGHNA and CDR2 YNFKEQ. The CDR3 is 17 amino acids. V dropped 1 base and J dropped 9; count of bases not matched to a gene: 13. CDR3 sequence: CASSQGSVAGAPGEQFF. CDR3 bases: TGTGCCAGCAGCCAAGGCTCGGTAGCGGGGGCCCCGGGTGAGCAGTTCTTC.

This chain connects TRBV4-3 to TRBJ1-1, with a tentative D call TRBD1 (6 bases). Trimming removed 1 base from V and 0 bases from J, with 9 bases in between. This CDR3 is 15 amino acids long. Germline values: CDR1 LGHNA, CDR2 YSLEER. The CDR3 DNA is TGCGCCAGCAGCCAAGCCGGGGGCATGAACACTGAAGCTTTCTTT. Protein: CASSQAGGMNTEAFF.

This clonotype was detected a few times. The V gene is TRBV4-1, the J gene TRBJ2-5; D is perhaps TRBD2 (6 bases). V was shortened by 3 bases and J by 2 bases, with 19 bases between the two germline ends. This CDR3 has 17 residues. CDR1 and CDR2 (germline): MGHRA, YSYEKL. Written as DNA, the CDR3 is TGCGCCAGCAGCCAGGGGTTCCAGGGACTCCTACAAGAGACCCAGTACTTC. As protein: CASSQGFQGLLQETQYF.

The CDR3 sequence: CASSISQAINEQFF. The CDR3 region has the DNA TGTGCCAGTAGTATTAGCCAGGCAATCAATGAGCAGTTCTTC. The chain links TRBV19 to TRBJ2-1; D gene uncertain. The V end was cut by 3 bases, the J end by 6 bases, with 12 bases between. CDR1 is LNHDA, CDR2 SQIVND, per germline (reference sequence). The CDR3 consists of 14 residues.

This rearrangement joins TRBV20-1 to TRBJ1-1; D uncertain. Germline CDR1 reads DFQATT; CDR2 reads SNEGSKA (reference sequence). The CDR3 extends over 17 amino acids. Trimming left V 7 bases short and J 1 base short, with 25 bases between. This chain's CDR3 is CSVKSWSDSRKNTEAFF. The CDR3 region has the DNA TGCAGTGTTAAGAGCTGGTCGGACTCCCGAAAGAACACTGAAGCTTTCTTT.